This T cell receptor (beta chain) appears in the sequencing data of a study of CD8 T cells in ankylosing spondylitis. Overall study results and limits: Certain motif variants had earlier been reported in reactive arthritis synovial fluid and blood. Within matched ankylosing spondylitis synovial fluid, disease-linked clones were reportedly significantly enriched. Those disease-linked clones were CD8+; they were also relatively rare in peripheral blood.

TCRdb redid the calling of the 5' RACE reads with MiXCR, one entry per CDR3 protein. The repertoire holds about 300,000 distinct CDR3 sequences, with less than 25% as singletons. V lost 4 bases and J 4 bases, leaving 8 bases between the germline ends. Germline assignment: CDR1 SGDLS and CDR2 YYNGEE. This CDR3 is built from 13 residues. This clonotype appeared a few times. Its antigen is not known. The chain carries TRBV9 and TRBJ2-2; maybe TRBD2 (5 bases). The source material was blood, either unsorted or a sorted T cell fraction (not recorded which). The source of this sequence is a female donor with ankylosing spondylitis or in good health (not recorded which). CDR3 bases: TGTGCCAGCAGCCTTAGCGTCACCGGGGAGCTGTTTTTT. As protein: CASSLSVTGELFF.